These T cell receptor beta chains were read from a single sample in a study of regulatory T cells in long-lasting Graves disease. Via MiXCR, TCRdb re-called the multiplex PCR reads, giving one row per CDR3 protein. The profile shows approximately 400,000 distinct CDR3 sequences, roughly 24% of them singletons. Sequenced material: peripheral blood mononuclear cells (PBMCs), taken when the disease was refractory, from a patient treated with antithyroid drugs. These receptors came from a middle-aged woman with Graves disease. Each CDR3 is given with its conserved first and last residue.

j_call	cdr3_length	v_call	cdr3_aa
TRBJ1-4	15	TRBV12-3/TRBV12-4	CASSDRVGTNEKLFF
TRBJ2-6	19	TRBV28	CASTAVGRQVVSGANVLTF
TRBJ2-5	13	TRBV18	CASSRTEGETQYF
TRBJ1-5	13	TRBV27	CASGFRGNQPQHF
TRBJ1-6	14	TRBV3-1	CASSPGPYNSPLHF
TRBJ1-4	15	TRBV27	CASSLSMLWGEKLFF
TRBJ2-2	16	TRBV4-1	CASSQEYLAGTGELFF
TRBJ2-2	15	TRBV4-1	CASSQGTLNTGELFF
TRBJ1-5	15	TRBV2	CASSEKRYSNQPQHF
TRBJ2-5	15	TRBV29-1	CSVTRDRVPQETQYF
TRBJ2-1	16	TRBV10-3	CAISESGSPPYNEQFF
TRBJ2-5	13	TRBV30	CAWSGGSGKTQYF
TRBJ1-2	13	TRBV6-5	CASSLGRFYGYTF
TRBJ1-6	14	TRBV2	CASSARGGNSPLHF
TRBJ1-1	11	TRBV20-1	CRIYRATEAFF
TRBJ2-5	15	TRBV5-6	CASSWTSGSGGTQYF
TRBJ1-2	12	TRBV20-1	CSARTGPVDQNF
TRBJ2-2	13	TRBV9	CASSVVSSGELFF
TRBJ1-2	12	TRBV15	CATSRALGGYTF
TRBJ2-7	13	TRBV27	CASRMSGMGEQYF
TRBJ1-1	15	TRBV14	CASSQLGTPNTEAFF
TRBJ2-2	14	TRBV4-1	CASSQPSSAGELFF
TRBJ2-7	14	TRBV7-6	CASSARQGAYEQYF
TRBJ1-1	13	TRBV6-5	CASSYSGGAEAFF
TRBJ2-7	14	TRBV28	CASSGTGTAYEQYF
TRBJ1-5	11	TRBV19	CASSSVQPQHF
TRBJ1-1	16	TRBV28	CASSTGTGGYALEAFF
TRBJ2-2	13	TRBV5-1	CASSLSGAGELFF
TRBJ2-1	17	TRBV27	CASSPYPLAGDRYEQFF
TRBJ1-2	15	TRBV27	CASSFSPGANYGYTF
TRBJ1-2	13	TRBV3-1	CASSQGPFQGYTF
TRBJ2-2	15	TRBV19	CASSESGTATGELFF
TRBJ2-1	17	TRBV5-1	CASSSSWTSGPYNEQFF
TRBJ1-1	14	TRBV6-1	CASSGRTGRPEAFF
TRBJ1-1	13	TRBV6-4	CASRKNLNTEAFF
TRBJ1-6	16	TRBV12-3/TRBV12-4	CASSPRFGTGYSPLHF
TRBJ2-7	11	TRBV2	CASSFRGEQYF
TRBJ2-7	12	TRBV2	CASRGPGDEQYF
TRBJ2-2	15	TRBV12-3/TRBV12-4	CASSTGQAYTGELFF
TRBJ1-5	15	TRBV28	CASSPLGQGNQPQHF
TRBJ2-3	13	TRBV10-3	CAIRGWASDTQYF
TRBJ2-3	12	TRBV20-1	CSAHASTDTQYF
TRBJ2-7	15	TRBV28	CASSPLNKYHGEQYF
TRBJ1-1	12	TRBV28	CASSFTNTEAFF
TRBJ2-3	13	TRBV13	CASSNRAHVTQYF
TRBJ2-5	15	TRBV20-1	CSAGELRDSQETQYF
TRBJ1-1	15	TRBV10-3	CAIRPAVTLNTEAFF
TRBJ1-5	15	TRBV6-1	CASSDNRASNQPQHF
TRBJ2-1	18	TRBV29-1	CSVTTDAFTSSAYNEQFF
TRBJ1-4	14	TRBV19	CATRQGVTDEKLFF